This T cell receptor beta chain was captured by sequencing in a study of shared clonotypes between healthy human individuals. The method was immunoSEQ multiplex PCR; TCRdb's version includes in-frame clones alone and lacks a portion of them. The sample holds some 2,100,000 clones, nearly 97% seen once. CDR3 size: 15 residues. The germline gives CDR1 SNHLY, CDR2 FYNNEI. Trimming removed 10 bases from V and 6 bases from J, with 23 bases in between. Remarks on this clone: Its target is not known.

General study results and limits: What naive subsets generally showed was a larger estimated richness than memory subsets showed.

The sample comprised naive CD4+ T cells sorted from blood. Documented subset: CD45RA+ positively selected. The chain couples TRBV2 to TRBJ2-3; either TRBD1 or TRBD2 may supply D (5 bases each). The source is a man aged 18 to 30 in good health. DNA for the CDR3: TGTGCCACCTCCGTGGGGGTACCTGAAGGGGATACGCAGTATTTT. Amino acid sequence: CATSVGVPEGDTQYF.